This TCR beta chain was identified in a study of beta chain features in type 1 diabetes. Study conclusions and caveats: The study found moderately but significantly shorter TCRB CDR3s in all four CD4+ subsets of Type 1 diabetes patients. PCR might pick shorter templates more often, in the same way for patients and controls.

V was trimmed by 5 bases and J by 4 bases, leaving 12 bases between them. CDR3 length equals 15 residues. Germline-derived CDR1 and CDR2 are MDHEN and SYDVKM. Reverse transcribing all isolated RNA meant expressed TCRB transcripts were sequenced. Libraries were prepared by immunoSEQ multiplex PCR; TCRdb keeps only in-frame clonotypes and omits some of them. The sample shows 240,000 or so clones, 25% to 35% of them seen only once. Averaging about 120 mL, one heparinised blood draw was given by each donor. This clone was observed at least ten times. Its antigen is not identified. Distinct nucleotide sequences in the sample also encode this CDR3.

The specimen sequenced was central memory CD4+ T cells from blood. This receptor was identified in a man younger than 45 in good health. The chain joins TRBV28 to TRBJ2-6, with D perhaps TRBD1 (5 bases). The CDR3 loop reads CASSPPGIGANVLTF. The CDR3 DNA reads as TGTGCCAGCAGTCCGCCAGGGATCGGGGCCAACGTCCTGACTTTC.